The 5 T cell receptor beta chains listed next were all sequenced from one sample in a study of blood T cell repertoires in COVID-19. TCRdb's table, derived via immunoSEQ multiplex PCR, lists solely in-frame clones and lacks some. The sample carries about 220,000 clones, approximately 80% recorded once. Sequences were obtained from peripheral blood. The receptors shown here come from a woman aged 60-70 years who had recovered from COVID-19.

This sequence joins TRBV19 and TRBJ1-2, with TRBD1 matching over 9 bases. The CDR3 loop spans 12 amino acids. Germline CDR1 and CDR2: LNHDA and SQIVND (reference sequence). V lost 9 bases, J lost 8 bases, and 7 bases stayed unmatched. The CDR3 nucleotides read TGTGCCAGCCGGGACAGGGCACGCGGCTACACCTTC. Protein: CASRDRARGYTF.

The chain combines TRBV6-6 with TRBJ2-2, with D perhaps TRBD2 (6 bases). CDR1 and CDR2 (germline): MNHNY, SVGAGI (reference sequence). Trimming took 10 bases from V and 5 from J, leaving 17 bases between them. The CDR3 is 14 amino acids. The DNA for the CDR3 is TGTGCCATACGGGGCGGGACGGGTACCGGGGAGCTGTTTTTT. Translated, it gives CAIRGGTGTGELFF.

Here the CDR3 reads CASSYWRGNEQFF. In nucleotides, the CDR3 is TGTGCCAGCAGTTATTGGCGGGGCAATGAGCAGTTCTTC. The chain uses TRBV6-2 or TRBV6-3 and TRBJ2-1; possibly TRBD2 for D (6 bases). V was cut by 3 bases and J by 6 bases, with 9 bases left in between. The CDR3 loop spans 13 amino acids. Germline CDR1 reads MNHEY; CDR2 reads SVGEGT.

J is TRBJ2-2 and V is TRBV4-2; 7 bases are a match to TRBD2. The V gene's germline CDR1 is LGHNA and CDR2 YNFKEQ. Trimming at V came to 5 bases and at J to 3 bases, leaving 9 bases not matched to a gene. CDR3 length: 16 amino acids. CDR3 bases: TGTGCCAGCAGCTCAGTGGGGGGGTGGGACACCGGGGAGCTGTTTTTT. It encodes CASSSVGGWDTGELFF.

The chain carries TRBV19 and TRBJ1-1; 10 bases fit TRBD1. The V gene end was trimmed by 6 bases and the J gene end by 0 bases; junction bases not matched to a gene: 4. Per the germline V gene, CDR1 is LNHDA and CDR2 is SQIVND (reference sequence). The CDR3 runs 15 residues. CDR3 nucleotide sequence: TGTGCCAGTAGAACGGGACAGGGGATGAACACTGAAGCTTTCTTT. Residues: CASRTGQGMNTEAFF.